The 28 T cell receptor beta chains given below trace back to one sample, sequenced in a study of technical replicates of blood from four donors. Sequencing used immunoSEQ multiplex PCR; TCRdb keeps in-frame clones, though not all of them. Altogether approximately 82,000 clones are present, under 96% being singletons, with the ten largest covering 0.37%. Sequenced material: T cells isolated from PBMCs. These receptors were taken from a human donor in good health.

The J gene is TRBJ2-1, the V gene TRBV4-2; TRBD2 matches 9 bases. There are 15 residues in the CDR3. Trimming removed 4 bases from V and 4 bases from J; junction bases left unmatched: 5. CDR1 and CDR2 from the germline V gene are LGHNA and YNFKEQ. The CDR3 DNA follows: TGTGCCAGCAGCCCCAAGAGCGGGAGGTACAATGAGCAGTTCTTC. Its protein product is CASSPKSGRYNEQFF.

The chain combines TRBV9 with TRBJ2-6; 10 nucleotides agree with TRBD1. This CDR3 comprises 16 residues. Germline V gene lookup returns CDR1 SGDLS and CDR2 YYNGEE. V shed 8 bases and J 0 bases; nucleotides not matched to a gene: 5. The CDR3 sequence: CASGTGALSGANVLTF. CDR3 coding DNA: TGTGCCAGTGGGACAGGGGCCCTCTCTGGGGCCAACGTCCTGACTTTC.

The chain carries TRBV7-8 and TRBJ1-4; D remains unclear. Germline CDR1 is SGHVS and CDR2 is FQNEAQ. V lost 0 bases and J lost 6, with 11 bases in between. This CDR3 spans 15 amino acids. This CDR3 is CASSLAGVAYEKLFF. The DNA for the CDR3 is TGTGCCAGCAGCTTAGCGGGAGTCGCATATGAAAAACTGTTTTTT. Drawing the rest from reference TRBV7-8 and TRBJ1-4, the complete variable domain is GAGVSQSPRYKVAKRGQDVALRCDPISGHVSLFWYQQALGQGPEFLTYFQNEAQLDKSGLPSDRFFAERPEGSVSTLKIQRTQQEDSAVYLCASSLAGVAYEKLFFGSGTQLSVL.

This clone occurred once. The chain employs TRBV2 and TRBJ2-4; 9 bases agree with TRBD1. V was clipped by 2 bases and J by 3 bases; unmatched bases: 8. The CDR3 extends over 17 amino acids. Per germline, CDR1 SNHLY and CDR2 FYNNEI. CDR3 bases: TGTGCCAGCAGTGAATCAGAGACAGGGGGAGACAAAAACATTCAGTACTTC. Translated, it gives CASSESETGGDKNIQYF.

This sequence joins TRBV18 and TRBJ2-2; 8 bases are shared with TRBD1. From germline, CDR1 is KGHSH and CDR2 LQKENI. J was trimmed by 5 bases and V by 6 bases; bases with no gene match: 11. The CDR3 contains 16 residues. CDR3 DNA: TGTGCCAGCTCGCACCAGCGGACAGGGAGTACCGGGGAGCTGTTTTTT. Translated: CASSHQRTGSTGELFF.

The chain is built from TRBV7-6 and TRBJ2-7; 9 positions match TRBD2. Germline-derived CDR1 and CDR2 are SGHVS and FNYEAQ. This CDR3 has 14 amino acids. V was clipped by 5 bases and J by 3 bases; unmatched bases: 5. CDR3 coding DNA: TGTGCCAGCAGCCAGACTAGCGGCCACTACGAGCAGTACTTC. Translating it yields CASSQTSGHYEQYF.

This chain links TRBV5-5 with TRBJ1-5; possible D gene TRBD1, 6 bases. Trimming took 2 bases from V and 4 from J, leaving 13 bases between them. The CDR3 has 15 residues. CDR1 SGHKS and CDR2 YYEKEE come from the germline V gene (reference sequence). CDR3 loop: CASSFGQFGNQPQHF. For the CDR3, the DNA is TGTGCCAGCAGCTTCGGACAGTTCGGGAATCAGCCCCAGCATTTT.

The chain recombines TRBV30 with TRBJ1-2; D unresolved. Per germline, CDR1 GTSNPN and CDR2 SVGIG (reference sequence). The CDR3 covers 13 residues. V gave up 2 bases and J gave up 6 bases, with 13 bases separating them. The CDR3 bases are TGTGCCTGGAGTCTTTATATACTGGATGGCTACACCTTC. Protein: CAWSLYILDGYTF.

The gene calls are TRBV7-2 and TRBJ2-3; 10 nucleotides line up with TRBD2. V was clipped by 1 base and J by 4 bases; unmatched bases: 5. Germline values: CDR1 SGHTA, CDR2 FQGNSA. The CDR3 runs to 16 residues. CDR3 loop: CASSLDASGSADTQYF. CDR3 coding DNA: TGTGCCAGCAGCTTAGATGCTAGCGGGAGTGCAGATACGCAGTATTTT.

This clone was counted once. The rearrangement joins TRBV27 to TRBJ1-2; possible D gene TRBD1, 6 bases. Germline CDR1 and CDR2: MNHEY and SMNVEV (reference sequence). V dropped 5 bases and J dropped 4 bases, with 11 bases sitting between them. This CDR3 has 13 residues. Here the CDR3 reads CASSRDRLYGYTF. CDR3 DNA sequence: TGTGCCAGCAGTAGAGACAGGCTCTATGGCTACACCTTC.

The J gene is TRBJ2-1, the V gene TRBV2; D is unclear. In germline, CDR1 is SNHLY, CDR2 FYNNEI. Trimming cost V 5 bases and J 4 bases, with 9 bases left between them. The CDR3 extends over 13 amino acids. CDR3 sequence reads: CASSWALYNEQFF. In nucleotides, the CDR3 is TGTGCCAGCAGTTGGGCCTTATACAATGAGCAGTTCTTC.

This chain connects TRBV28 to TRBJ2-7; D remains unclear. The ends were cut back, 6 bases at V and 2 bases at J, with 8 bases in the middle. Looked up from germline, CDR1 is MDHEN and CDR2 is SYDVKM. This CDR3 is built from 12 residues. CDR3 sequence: CASRKETYEQYF. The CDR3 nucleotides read TGTGCCAGCAGAAAGGAGACCTACGAGCAGTACTTC.

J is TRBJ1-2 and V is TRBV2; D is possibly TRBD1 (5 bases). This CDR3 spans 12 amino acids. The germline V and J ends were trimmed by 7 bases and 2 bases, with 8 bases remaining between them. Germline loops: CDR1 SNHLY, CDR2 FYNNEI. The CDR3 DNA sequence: TGTGCCAGCAAGGGGAACAACTATGGCTACACCTTC. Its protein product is CASKGNNYGYTF.

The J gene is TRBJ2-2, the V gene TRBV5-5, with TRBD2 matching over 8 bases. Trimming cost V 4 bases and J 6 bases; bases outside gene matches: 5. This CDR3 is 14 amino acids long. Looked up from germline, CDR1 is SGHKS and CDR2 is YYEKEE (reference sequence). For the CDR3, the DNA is TGTGCCAGCAGCCGACTAGCGTCTCCCGGGGAGCTGTTTTTT. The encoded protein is CASSRLASPGELFF.

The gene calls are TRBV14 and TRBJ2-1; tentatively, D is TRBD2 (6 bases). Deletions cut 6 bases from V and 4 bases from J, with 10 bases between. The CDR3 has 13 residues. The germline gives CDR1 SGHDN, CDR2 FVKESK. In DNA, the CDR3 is TGTGCCAGCAGTCTAGCGCTTTACAATGAGCAGTTCTTC. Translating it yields CASSLALYNEQFF.

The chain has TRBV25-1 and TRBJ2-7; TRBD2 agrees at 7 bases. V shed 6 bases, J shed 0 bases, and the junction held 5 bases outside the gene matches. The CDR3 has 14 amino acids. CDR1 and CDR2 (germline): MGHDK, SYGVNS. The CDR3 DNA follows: TGTGCCAGCAGAGAGCGGGAAAGCTCCTACGAGCAGTACTTC. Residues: CASRERESSYEQYF.

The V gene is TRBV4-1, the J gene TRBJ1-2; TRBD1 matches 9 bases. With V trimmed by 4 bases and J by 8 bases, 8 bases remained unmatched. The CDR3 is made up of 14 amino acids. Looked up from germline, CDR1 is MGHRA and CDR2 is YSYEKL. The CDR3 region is CASSRPGTGQGYTF. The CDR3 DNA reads TGCGCCAGCAGCCGTCCCGGGACAGGGCAGGGCTACACCTTC.

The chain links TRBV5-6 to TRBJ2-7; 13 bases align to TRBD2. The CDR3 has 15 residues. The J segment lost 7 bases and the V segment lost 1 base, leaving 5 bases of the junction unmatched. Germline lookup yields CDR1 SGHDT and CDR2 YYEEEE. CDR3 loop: CASSLLLAGGQEQYF. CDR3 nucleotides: TGTGCCAGCAGCTTGTTACTAGCGGGAGGGCAAGAGCAGTACTTC.

CDR3 bases: TGTGCCAGCAGCGAGCCAAAAGGAGGAAAGATGAACACTGAAGCTTTCTTT. It is translated as CASSEPKGGKMNTEAFF. The rearrangement uses TRBV9 and TRBJ1-1; D unclear. V lost 3 bases, J lost 0 bases, and 18 bases lay in between. The CDR3 has 17 residues. Germline CDR1 reads SGDLS; CDR2 reads YYNGEE.

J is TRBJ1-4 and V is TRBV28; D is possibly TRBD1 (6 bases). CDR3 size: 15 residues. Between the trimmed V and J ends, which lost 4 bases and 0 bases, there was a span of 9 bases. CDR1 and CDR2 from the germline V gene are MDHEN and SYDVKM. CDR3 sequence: CASSWRQATNEKLFF. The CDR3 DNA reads TGTGCCAGCAGTTGGAGACAGGCAACTAATGAAAAACTGTTTTTT.

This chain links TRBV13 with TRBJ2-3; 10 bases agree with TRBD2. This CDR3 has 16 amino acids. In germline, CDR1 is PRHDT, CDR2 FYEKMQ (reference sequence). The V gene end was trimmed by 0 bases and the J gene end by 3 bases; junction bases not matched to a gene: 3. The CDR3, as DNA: TGTGCCAGCAGCTTAGGGCTAGCGGGAGTAACAGATACGCAGTATTTT. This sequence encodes CASSLGLAGVTDTQYF. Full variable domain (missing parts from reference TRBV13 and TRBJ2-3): AAGVIQSPRHLIKEKRETATLKCYPIPRHDTVYWYQQGPGQDPQFLISFYEKMQSDKGSIPDRFSAQQFSDYHSELNMSSLELGDSALYFCASSLGLAGVTDTQYFGPGTRLTVL.

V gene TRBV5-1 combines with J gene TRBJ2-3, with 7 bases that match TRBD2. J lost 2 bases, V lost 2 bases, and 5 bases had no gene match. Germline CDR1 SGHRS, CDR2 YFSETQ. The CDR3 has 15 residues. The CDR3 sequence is CASSFQREYTDTQYF. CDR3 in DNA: TGCGCCAGCAGCTTCCAGCGGGAATACACAGATACGCAGTATTTT.

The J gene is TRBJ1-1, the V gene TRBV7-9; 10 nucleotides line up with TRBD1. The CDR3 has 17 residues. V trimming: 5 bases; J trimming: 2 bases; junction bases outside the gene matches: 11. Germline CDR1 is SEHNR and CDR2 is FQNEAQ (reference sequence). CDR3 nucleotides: TGTGCCAGCAGCCTGGGACAGGGGCGATCCTTTAACACTGAAGCTTTCTTT. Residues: CASSLGQGRSFNTEAFF.

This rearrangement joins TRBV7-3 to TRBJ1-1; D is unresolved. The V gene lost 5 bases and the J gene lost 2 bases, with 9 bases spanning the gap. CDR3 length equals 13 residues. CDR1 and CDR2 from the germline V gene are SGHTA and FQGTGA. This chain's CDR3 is CASSLLSNTEAFF. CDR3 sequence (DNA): TGTGCCAGCAGCCTTCTCAGTAACACTGAAGCTTTCTTT.

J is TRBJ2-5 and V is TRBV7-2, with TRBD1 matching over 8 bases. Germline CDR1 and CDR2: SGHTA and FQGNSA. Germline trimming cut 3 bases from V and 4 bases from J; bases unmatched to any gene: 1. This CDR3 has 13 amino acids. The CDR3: CASSFTGGETQYF. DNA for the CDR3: TGTGCCAGCAGCTTTACAGGGGGAGAGACCCAGTACTTC. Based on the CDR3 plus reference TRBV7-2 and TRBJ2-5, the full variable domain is GAGVSQSPSNKVTEKGKDVELRCDPISGHTALYWYRQSLGQGLEFLIYFQGNSAPDKSGLPSDRFSAERTGGSVSTLTIQRTQQEDSAVYLCASSFTGGETQYFGPGTRLLVL.

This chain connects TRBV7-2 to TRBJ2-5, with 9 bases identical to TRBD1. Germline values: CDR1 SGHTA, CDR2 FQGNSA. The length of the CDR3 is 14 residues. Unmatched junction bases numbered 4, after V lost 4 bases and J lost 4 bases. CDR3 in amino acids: CASSWTGDRETQYF. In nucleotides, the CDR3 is TGTGCCAGCAGCTGGACAGGGGATCGAGAGACCCAGTACTTC.

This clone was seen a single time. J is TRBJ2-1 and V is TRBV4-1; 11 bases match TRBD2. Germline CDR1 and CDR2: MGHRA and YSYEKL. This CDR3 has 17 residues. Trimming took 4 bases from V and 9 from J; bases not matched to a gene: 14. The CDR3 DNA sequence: TGCGCCAGCAGCCCCCTCAAACCCCTAGCGGGAGGAGGTGAGCAGTTCTTC. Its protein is CASSPLKPLAGGGEQFF.

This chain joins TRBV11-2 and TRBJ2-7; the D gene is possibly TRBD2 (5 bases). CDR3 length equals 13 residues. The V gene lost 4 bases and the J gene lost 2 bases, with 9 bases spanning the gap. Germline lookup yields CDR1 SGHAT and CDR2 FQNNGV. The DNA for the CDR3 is TGTGCCAGCAGCTATAGCGAACCCTACGAGCAGTACTTC. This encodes CASSYSEPYEQYF. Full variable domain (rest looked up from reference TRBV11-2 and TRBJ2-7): EAGVAQSPRYKIIEKRQSVAFWCNPISGHATLYWYQQILGQGPKLLIQFQNNGVVDDSQLPKDRFSAERLKGVDSTLKIQPAKLEDSAVYLCASSYSEPYEQYFGPGTRLTVT.